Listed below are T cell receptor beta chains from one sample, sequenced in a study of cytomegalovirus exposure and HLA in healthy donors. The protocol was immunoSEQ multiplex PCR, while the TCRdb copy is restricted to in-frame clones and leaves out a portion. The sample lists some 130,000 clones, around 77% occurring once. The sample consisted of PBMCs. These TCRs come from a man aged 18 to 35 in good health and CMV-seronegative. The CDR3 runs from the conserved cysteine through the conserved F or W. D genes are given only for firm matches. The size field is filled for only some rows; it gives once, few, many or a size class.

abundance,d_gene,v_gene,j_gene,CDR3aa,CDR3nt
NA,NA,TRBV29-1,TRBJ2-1,CSVGVLNEQFF,TGCAGCGTTGGTGTCCTCAATGAGCAGTTCTTC
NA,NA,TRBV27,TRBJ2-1,CASRLSSYNEQFF,TGTGCCAGCAGGCTTAGCTCCTACAATGAGCAGTTCTTC
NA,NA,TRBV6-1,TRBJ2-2,CASSEAPSGGELFF,TGTGCCAGCAGTGAAGCCCCCAGCGGGGGGGAGCTGTTTTTT
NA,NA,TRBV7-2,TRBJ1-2,CASSLEIGLYYGYTF,TGTGCCAGCAGCTTAGAGATTGGGCTTTACTATGGCTACACCTTC
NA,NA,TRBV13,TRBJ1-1,CASSLRAQNTEAFF,TGTGCCAGCAGCCTGAGGGCACAGAACACTGAAGCTTTCTTT
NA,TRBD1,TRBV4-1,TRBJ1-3,CASSQGRQGARSGNTIYF,TGCGCCAGCAGCCAAGGTCGACAGGGGGCGAGATCTGGAAACACCATATATTTT
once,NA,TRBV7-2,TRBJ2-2,CASSLNREVDTGELFF,TGTGCCAGCAGCTTGAACAGGGAAGTGGACACCGGGGAGCTGTTTTTT
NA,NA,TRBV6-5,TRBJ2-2,CASSFQGRDTGELFF,TGTGCCAGCAGTTTCCAGGGGAGGGACACCGGGGAGCTGTTTTTT
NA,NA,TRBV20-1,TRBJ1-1,CSASLTVGAFF,TGCAGTGCGTCGCTCACGGTCGGGGCTTTCTTT
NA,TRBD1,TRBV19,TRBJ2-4,CASNLRDRGLAKNIQYF,TGTGCCAGTAACCTCCGGGACAGGGGTTTAGCCAAAAACATTCAGTACTTC
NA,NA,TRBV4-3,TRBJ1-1,CASTSVGRGNTEAFF,TGCGCCAGCACGTCGGTGGGCAGGGGGAACACTGAAGCTTTCTTT
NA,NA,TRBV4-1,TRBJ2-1,CASSQDPRSLNPHNEQFF,TGCGCCAGCAGCCAAGATCCGCGGTCATTGAATCCACACAATGAGCAGTTCTTC
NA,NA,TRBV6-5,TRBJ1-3,CASSYTRGSSGNTIYF,TGTGCCAGCAGTTACACGAGGGGGAGCTCTGGAAACACCATATATTTT
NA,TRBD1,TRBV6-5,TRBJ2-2,CASRSGTGYTGELFF,TGTGCCAGCAGGTCCGGGACAGGGTACACCGGGGAGCTGTTTTTT
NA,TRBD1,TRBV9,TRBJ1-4,CASSARTGEKLFF,TGTGCCAGCAGCGCACGGACAGGGGAAAAACTGTTTTTT
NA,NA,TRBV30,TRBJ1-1,CAWSVLLNTEAFF,TGTGCCTGGAGTGTACTCTTGAACACTGAAGCTTTCTTT
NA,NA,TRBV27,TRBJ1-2,CASSLYRITNYGYTF,TGTGCCAGCAGTCTTTACAGAATAACTAACTATGGCTACACCTTC
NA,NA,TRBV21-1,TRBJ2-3,CASSKGGGPTDTQYF,TGTGCCAGCAGCAAAGGGGGGGGGCCCACAGATACGCAGTATTTT
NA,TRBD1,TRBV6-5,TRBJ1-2,CASSHKGQLRHGYTF,TGTGCCAGCAGTCACAAGGGACAGCTCCGGCATGGCTACACCTTC
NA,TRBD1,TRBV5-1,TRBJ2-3,CASSLGTGAADTQYF,TGCGCCAGCAGCTTGGGGACAGGGGCTGCAGATACGCAGTATTTT
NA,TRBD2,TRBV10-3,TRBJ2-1,CAIKMGLAGNNEQFF,TGTGCCATCAAAATGGGACTAGCGGGGAACAATGAGCAGTTCTTC
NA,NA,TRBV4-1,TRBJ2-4,CASSPLGEAKNIQYF,TGCGCCAGCAGCCCCCTCGGGGAAGCCAAAAACATTCAGTACTTC
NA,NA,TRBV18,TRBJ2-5,CASSPQRETQYF,TGTGCCAGCTCACCGCAACGGGAGACCCAGTACTTC
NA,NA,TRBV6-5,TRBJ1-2,CASSGIHGSDGYTF,TGTGCCAGCAGTGGAATCCACGGGTCCGATGGCTACACCTTC
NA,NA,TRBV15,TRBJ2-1,CATSRDFGMSVNNEQFF,TGTGCCACCAGCAGAGATTTCGGGATGAGTGTTAACAATGAGCAGTTCTTC
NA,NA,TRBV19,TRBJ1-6,CASSFPGSNSPLHF,TGTGCCAGTAGTTTTCCGGGATCCAATTCACCCCTCCACTTT
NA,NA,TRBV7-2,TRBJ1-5,CASSLLGGANQPQHF,TGTGCCAGCAGTCTGCTCGGGGGGGCCAATCAGCCCCAGCATTTT
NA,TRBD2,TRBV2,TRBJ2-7,CASSYTSGDRGEQYF,TGTGCCAGCAGCTACACTAGCGGGGATCGTGGCGAGCAGTACTTC
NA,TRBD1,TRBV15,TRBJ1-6,CAASSGQGAGIWNSPLHF,TGTGCCGCCAGCAGCGGACAGGGGGCTGGTATTTGGAATTCACCCCTCCACTTT
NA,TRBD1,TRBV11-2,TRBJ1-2,CASSLATGASYGYTF,TGTGCCAGCAGCTTAGCGACAGGGGCCAGTTATGGCTACACCTTC
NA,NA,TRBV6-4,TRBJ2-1,CASSHGGYNEQFF,TGTGCCAGCAGCCATGGAGGCTACAATGAGCAGTTCTTC
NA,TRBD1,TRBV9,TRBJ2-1,CASSVEGTGLLGNEQFF,TGTGCCAGCAGCGTAGAGGGGACAGGGCTCTTGGGGAATGAGCAGTTCTTC
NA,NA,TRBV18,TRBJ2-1,CASSPLPGTPYNEQFF,TGTGCCAGCTCACCACTACCGGGAACCCCCTACAATGAGCAGTTCTTC
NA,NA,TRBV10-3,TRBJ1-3,CAISDPAISSGNTIYF,TGTGCCATCAGTGACCCTGCCATCAGCTCTGGAAACACCATATATTTT
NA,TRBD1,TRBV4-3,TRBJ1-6,CASSRGQGGNSPLHF,TGCGCCAGCAGCCGGGGACAGGGAGGCAATTCACCCCTCCACTTT
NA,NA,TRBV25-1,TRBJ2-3,CASSDFSTDTQYF,TGTGCCAGCAGTGACTTTAGCACAGATACGCAGTATTTT
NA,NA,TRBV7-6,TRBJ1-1,CASSPRQGRWAFF,TGTGCCAGCAGCCCTCGGCAGGGTCGGTGGGCTTTCTTT
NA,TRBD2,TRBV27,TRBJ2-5,CASRSSGVLETQYF,TGTGCCAGCAGGTCTAGCGGGGTTTTAGAGACCCAGTACTTC
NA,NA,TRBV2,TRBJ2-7,CASSPGHHAMYF,TGTGCCAGCAGTCCCGGACACCATGCTATGTACTTC
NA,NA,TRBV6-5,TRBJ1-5,CASSYNRVVNQPQHF,TGTGCCAGCAGCTACAACAGGGTTGTTAATCAGCCCCAGCATTTT
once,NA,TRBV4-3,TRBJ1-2,CASSPREGYNYGYTF,TGCGCCAGCAGCCCGAGGGAGGGGTATAACTATGGCTACACCTTC
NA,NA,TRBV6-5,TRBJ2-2,CASSYVGRANTGELFF,TGTGCCAGCAGTTACGTTGGCAGGGCGAACACCGGGGAGCTGTTTTTT
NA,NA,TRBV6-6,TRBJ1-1,CASSYADGGEAFF,TGTGCCAGCAGTTACGCGGACGGGGGAGAAGCTTTCTTT
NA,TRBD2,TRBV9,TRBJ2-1,CASSARSSGGSYNEQFF,TGTGCCAGCAGCGCCAGGAGTAGCGGGGGTTCCTACAATGAGCAGTTCTTC
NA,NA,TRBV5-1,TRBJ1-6,CASSLGQPNSPLHF,TGCGCCAGCAGCTTGGGACAGCCTAATTCACCCCTCCACTTT
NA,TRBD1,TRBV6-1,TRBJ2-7,CASSRQGNYEQYF,TGTGCCAGCAGCCGACAGGGGAACTACGAGCAGTACTTC
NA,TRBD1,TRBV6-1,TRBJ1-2,CASSKQGFVNYGYTF,TGTGCCAGCAGTAAACAGGGGTTTGTTAACTATGGCTACACCTTC
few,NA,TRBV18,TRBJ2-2,CASSLWRGGNTGELFF,TGTGCCAGCTCACTATGGAGGGGAGGAAACACCGGGGAGCTGTTTTTT
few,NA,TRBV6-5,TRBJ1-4,CASSYSARTNEKLFF,TGTGCCAGCAGTTACTCGGCACGAACTAATGAAAAACTGTTTTTT
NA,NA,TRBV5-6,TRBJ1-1,CASSPGRNEAFF,TGTGCCAGCAGCCCAGGGAGGAATGAAGCTTTCTTT
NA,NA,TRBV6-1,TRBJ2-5,CASRESHLLQETQYF,TGTGCCAGCAGGGAAAGCCATCTGCTCCAAGAGACCCAGTACTTC
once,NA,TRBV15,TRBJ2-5,CATSRVAAQETQYF,TGTGCCACCAGCAGAGTGGCGGCCCAAGAGACCCAGTACTTC
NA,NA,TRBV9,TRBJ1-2,CASSVDTGLGYGYTF,TGTGCCAGCAGCGTAGATACAGGGCTGGGCTATGGCTACACCTTC
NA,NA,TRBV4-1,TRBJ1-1,CASSPLGRGAFF,TGCGCCAGCAGCCCCCTGGGCAGGGGAGCTTTCTTT
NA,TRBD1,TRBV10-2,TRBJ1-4,CASSFRPGQGDEKLFF,TGCGCCAGCAGTTTTAGGCCGGGACAGGGGGATGAAAAACTGTTTTTT